These T cell receptor beta chains were read from a single sample in a study of metastatic and nonmetastatic thyroid tumors. TCRdb reassembled clones from the PCR reads with MiXCR. The repertoire has 23,000 or so clones, around 20% of them found once; the top ten carry around 6.9%. The sample comprised blood. The origin of the receptors is a female donor with papillary thyroid cancer or a benign thyroid nodule (not recorded which). Some clones in this sample may be carry-over from other donors' samples. Both conserved end residues are part of each CDR3. D genes are given only for firm matches. Clone size is shown for a subset of rows, as once, few, many or a class of expanded clone.

>.|TRBJ1-6|few|TRBV6-2/TRBV6-3
CASSLEQGAGSPLHF
TGTGCCAGCAGTCTCGAACAGGGAGCAGGATCACCCCTCCACTTT
>TRBD1|TRBJ1-1|.|TRBV12-3/TRBV12-4
CSSRSTGATNPEAFF
TGTTCCAGCAGATCGACAGGGGCCACGAACCCTGAAGCTTTCTTT
>TRBD2|TRBJ2-3|many|TRBV30
CAWSVLAGGRDTQYF
TGTGCCTGGAGCGTACTAGCGGGAGGACGTGATACGCAGTATTTT
>.|TRBJ1-1|many|TRBV27
CASSFEQGLGTEAFF
TGTGCCAGCAGTTTTGAGCAGGGGTTGGGCACTGAAGCTTTCTTT
>.|TRBJ2-2|many|TRBV19
CASSWGNNNGELFF
TGTGCCAGTAGTTGGGGAAACAACAACGGGGAGCTGTTTTTT
>.|TRBJ2-1|.|TRBV6-1
CGSSGGSGYNEQFF
TGTGGCAGCAGTGGCGGGTCAGGGTATAATGAGCAGTTCTTC
>.|TRBJ1-1|many|TRBV6-6
CASSYSKNTEAFF
TGTGCCAGCAGTTACTCGAAGAACACTGAAGCTTTCTTT
>.|TRBJ1-1|medium-sized|TRBV19
CASSIDQMAGTEAFF
TGTGCCAGTAGTATAGATCAAATGGCGGGGACTGAAGCTTTCTTT
>TRBD1|TRBJ1-5|many|TRBV16
CASSRGQVNQPQHF
TGTGCCAGCAGCCGCGGACAGGTGAATCAGCCCCAGCATTTT
>.|TRBJ2-1|.|TRBV30
CAWSAIVGGDEQFF
TGTGCCTGGAGTGCCATAGTGGGGGGCGATGAGCAGTTCTTC
>TRBD1|TRBJ2-2|few|TRBV6-1
CASTSSLRGTGELFF
TGTGCCAGCACGTCTTCACTCAGGGGGACCGGTGAGCTGTTTTTT
>.|TRBJ2-5|.|TRBV5-1
CASSLWGDSTQYF
TGCGCCAGCAGCTTATGGGGTGATAGTACCCAGTACTTC
>.|TRBJ1-1|many|TRBV5-1
CASSLGQGGAFF
TGCGCCAGCAGCTTGGGTCAGGGAGGGGCTTTCTTT
>TRBD2|TRBJ2-5|many|TRBV6-2/TRBV6-3
CASSFITAGEKTQYF
TGTGCCAGCAGCTTTATTACAGCGGGGGAGAAGACCCAGTACTTC
>TRBD1|TRBJ2-3|medium-sized|TRBV15
CATSSRGQDTQYF
TGTGCCACCAGCAGCAGGGGGCAGGATACGCAGTATTTT
>TRBD2|TRBJ2-7|many|TRBV3-1
CASSQEIAGGGEQYF
TGTGCCAGCAGCCAAGAAATCGCGGGAGGCGGCGAGCAGTACTTC
>.|TRBJ1-2|few|TRBV12-3/TRBV12-4
CASSSPPGVYCYAF
TGTGCCAGCAGCTCCCCTCCCGGAGTCTATTGCTACGCCTTC
>TRBD1|TRBJ1-2|many|TRBV28
CASSLGGQGVGGYTF
TGTGCCAGCAGTTTGGGGGGACAGGGGGTTGGTGGCTACACCTTC
>.|TRBJ1-1|once|TRBV5-1
CASSHGAGVAFF
TGCGCCAGCAGCCATGGAGCAGGGGTAGCGTTCTTT
>.|TRBJ2-3|many|TRBV7-8
CASGAGLDTQYF
TGTGCCAGCGGAGCCGGGTTAGATACGCAGTATTTT
>TRBD1|TRBJ1-2|.|TRBV18
CASSPGTGGIHYGYTF
TGTGCCAGCTCACCCGGGACAGGGGGGATACACTATGGCTACACCTTC
>.|TRBJ2-1|few|TRBV6-1
CASSDSPTSTHEQFF
TGTGCCAGCAGTGACTCTCCTACTAGTACCCATGAACAGTTCTTC
>.|TRBJ2-4|many|TRBV4-1
CASSQDGQPGAKNIQYF
TGCGCCAGCAGCCAAGATGGCCAGCCTGGGGCCAAAAACATTCAGTACTTC
>TRBD2|TRBJ2-7|medium-sized|TRBV6-1
CASRPGLASYEQYF
TGTGCCAGCAGGCCGGGACTAGCATCCTACGAGCAGTACTTC
>.|TRBJ2-7|medium-sized|TRBV15
CATSPPGAQEQYF
TGTGCCACCAGCCCTCCAGGGGCTCAGGAGCAGTACTTC
>.|TRBJ1-1|medium-sized|TRBV6-4
CASSDSSDRSEAFF
TGTGCCAGCAGTGACTCCTCGGACCGGTCTGAAGCTTTCTTT
>.|TRBJ2-5|many|TRBV11-2
CASSSQATREGTQYF
TGTGCCAGCAGCTCACAGGCTACCAGAGAGGGGACCCAGTACTTC
>.|TRBJ1-1|many|TRBV6-1
CASSEPGKNTEAFF
TGTGCCAGCAGTGAACCGGGGAAGAACACTGAAGCTTTCTTT
>.|TRBJ1-2|medium-sized|TRBV12-3/TRBV12-4
CASSLGAGRYGYTF
TGTGCCAGCAGTTTAGGAGCAGGTCGCTATGGCTACACCTTC
>.|TRBJ2-2|few|TRBV11-2
CASSIRLAGELFF
TGTGCCAGCAGCATCCGACTGGCTGGGGAACTGTTTTTT
>.|TRBJ2-5|many|TRBV9
CASSVGMSSEETQYF
TGTGCCAGCAGCGTAGGGATGTCCTCGGAGGAGACCCAGTACTTC
>TRBD1|TRBJ1-3|many|TRBV7-2
CASSLDRGWRNTIYF
TGTGCCAGCAGCCTCGACAGGGGATGGAGAAACACCATATATTTT
>TRBD2|TRBJ2-7|many|TRBV19
CASSMSAGAYEQYF
TGTGCCAGTAGTATGTCAGCGGGAGCGTACGAGCAGTACTTC
>.|TRBJ1-1|.|TRBV30
CAWSQGKAFF
TGTGCCTGGAGCCAGGGAAAGGCTTTCTTT
>TRBD1|TRBJ1-3|many|TRBV24-1
CATSGTAISGNTIYF
TGTGCCACCAGCGGGACAGCCATCTCTGGAAACACCATATATTTT
>TRBD1|TRBJ2-7|few|TRBV12-3/TRBV12-4
CASNNPGQGNHEQYF
TGTGCCAGCAACAACCCGGGACAGGGCAACCACGAGCAGTACTTC
>.|TRBJ2-1|many|TRBV11-3
CASSSGAYNEQFF
TGTGCCAGCAGCTCGGGGGCCTACAATGAGCAGTTCTTC
>TRBD2|TRBJ2-5|.|TRBV25-1
CASSEYSRTSGGETQYF
TGTGCCAGCAGTGAATATAGCCGGACTAGCGGGGGGGAGACCCAATACTTC
>.|TRBJ1-3|many|TRBV14
CASSQVRAGYSGNTIYF
TGTGCCAGCAGCCAAGTTCGGGCGGGATACTCTGGAAACACCATATATTTT
>.|TRBJ1-5|many|TRBV24-1
CATSASGQPQHF
TGTGCCACCAGTGCGTCCGGTCAGCCCCAGCATTTT
>.|TRBJ1-1|many|TRBV5-5
CASSLEAGGTEAFF
TGTGCCAGCAGCTTGGAGGCCGGCGGGACTGAAGCTTTCTTT
>TRBD2|TRBJ2-7|many|TRBV20-1
CSATGASGANSRYEQYF
TGCAGTGCGACGGGGGCTAGCGGGGCGAACTCCCGGTACGAGCAGTACTTC
>TRBD2|TRBJ2-7|medium-sized|TRBV2
CASSRTSGGYEQYF
TGTGCCAGCAGTAGGACTAGCGGGGGCTACGAGCAGTACTTC
>TRBD2|TRBJ2-3|.|TRBV20-1
CSARDLPSGVSDTQYF
TGCAGTGCTAGAGATCTGCCTAGCGGGGTGTCGGACACGCAGTATTTT
>.|TRBJ2-2|many|TRBV4-1
CASSQAREPYTGELFF
TGCGCCAGCAGCCAAGCCCGGGAGCCATACACCGGGGAGCTGTTTTTT
>.|TRBJ2-5|few|TRBV12-3/TRBV12-4
CACSLWGLQDTQYF
TGTGCCTGCAGTTTGTGGGGCCTCCAAGATACCCAGTACTTC
>TRBD1|TRBJ1-5|.|TRBV18
CASSPDPGQVSGPQHF
TGTGCCAGCTCACCAGATCCGGGACAGGTCTCGGGGCCCCAGCATTTT
>.|TRBJ2-7|few|TRBV28
CAIRVQGRSYEQYF
TGTGCCATCAGGGTACAGGGTAGGTCCTACGAGCAGTACTTC
>.|TRBJ2-3|many|TRBV29-1
CSVDLVRTDTQYF
TGCAGCGTTGATTTGGTTCGCACAGATACGCAGTATTTT
>TRBD1|TRBJ1-4|many|TRBV12-3/TRBV12-4
CASSETGGHEKLFF
TGTGCCAGCAGTGAGACAGGGGGACATGAAAAACTGTTTTTT
>TRBD1|TRBJ1-2|.|TRBV12-3/TRBV12-4
CASSCPGQANYGYTF
TGTGCCAGCAGTTGCCCGGGACAGGCTAACTATGGCTACACCTTC
>.|TRBJ2-7|medium-sized|TRBV6-1
CASSVYRWDEQYF
TGTGCCAGCAGTGTTTACAGGTGGGACGAGCAGTACTTC
>TRBD1|TRBJ1-6|many|TRBV20-1
CSARDRGIAYDNSPLHF
TGCAGTGCTCGGGACAGGGGCATCGCCTACGATAATTCACCCCTCCACTTT
>.|TRBJ2-5|.|TRBV5-1
CASSVGGIQETQYF
TGCGCCAGCAGCGTGGGTGGAATCCAAGAGACCCAGTACTTC
>TRBD1|TRBJ1-1|many|TRBV29-1
CSVGTGTTEAFF
TGCAGCGTGGGGACAGGGACCACTGAAGCTTTCTTT
>.|TRBJ2-3|many|TRBV20-1
CSASSLVLGRDTDTQYF
TGCAGTGCTAGCTCTCTCGTTTTAGGCCGGGACACAGATACGCAGTATTTT
>.|TRBJ1-5|few|TRBV5-1
CASSEQGNSNQPQHF
TGCGCCAGCAGCGAACAGGGTAATAGCAATCAGCCCCAGCATTTT